This T cell receptor (beta chain) emerged from a study of shared clonotypes between healthy human individuals. Study-wide background: The donors, two women and three men, were aged 18 to 49. The study used three CD4 naive, three CD4 memory, two CD8 naive and one CD8 memory plate per donor.

Findings and caveats of the study: Unshared clonotypes carried lower generation probabilities than those common to all four donors. Memory subsets had estimated richness that was generally smaller than that of naive subsets.

The CDR3 runs to 15 residues. The V end was cut by 4 bases, the J end by 2 bases, with 15 bases between. Germline values: CDR1 MNHEY, CDR2 SMNVEV (reference sequence). TCRdb keeps only in-frame clones here, not all; method: immunoSEQ multiplex PCR. In the table there are hundreds of thousands of clones, around 92% of which are singletons. In regard to this clone: Its specificity is unknown.

CD8 cells classed as naive were CD45RO-negative and positively selected for CCR7, excluding terminally differentiated effector memory CD45RA+ cells. The chain combines TRBV27 with TRBJ2-7, with D perhaps TRBD2 (6 bases). This TCR came from a man aged 25 to 45 in good health. Sequencing was performed on naive CD8+ T cells sorted from blood. In DNA form, the CDR3 reads TGTGCCAGCAGTTCCTCTTGGGGAGGAGCCTACGAGCAGTACTTC. Protein product: CASSSSWGGAYEQYF.